This is a list of T cell receptor beta chains from one sample in a study of patients with pleural tuberculosis. TCRdb ran MiXCR on the reads and lists one entry per CDR3 protein. Of 25,000 to 30,000 distinct CDR3 sequences in the sample, 18% were seen once. Sequenced: peripheral blood. These receptors were collected from a human donor with pleural tuberculosis. Both conserved end residues are part of each CDR3. The D gene is left open where the match is weak. Not all rows give a size; the values are once, few, many and, for expanded clones, a class.

d_call,j_call,clone_size,v_call,cdr3_aa,cdr3_nt
TRBD1,TRBJ1-1,many,TRBV12-3/TRBV12-4,CASSLVAGGTEAFF,TGTGCCAGCAGTTTAGTGGCAGGGGGCACTGAAGCTTTCTTT
NA,TRBJ2-3,many,TRBV5-1,CASSLGTASSTDTQYF,TGCGCCAGCAGCTTGGGGACAGCCTCTAGCACAGATACGCAGTATTTT
TRBD1,TRBJ2-7,NA,TRBV30,CASSTGPTYERYF,TGTGCCTCCTCGACAGGGCCGACCTACGAGCGGTACTTC
NA,TRBJ2-3,many,TRBV25-1,CASNDGTDTQYF,TGTGCCAGCAACGACGGCACAGATACGCAGTATTTT
NA,TRBJ1-1,many,TRBV6-4,CASSDSGSRGKKAFF,TGTGCCAGCAGTGACTCGGGGTCTCGAGGTAAAAAAGCTTTCTTT
NA,TRBJ2-3,many,TRBV3-1,CASSQVSGALTDTQYF,TGTGCCAGCAGCCAGGTATCCGGAGCCCTCACAGATACGCAGTATTTT
NA,TRBJ2-1,many,TRBV7-2,CASSPDSLGNEQFF,TGTGCCAGCAGCCCAGACTCCCTGGGGAATGAGCAGTTCTTC
NA,TRBJ1-1,many,TRBV5-1,CASSGQGYTEAFF,TGCGCCAGCAGCGGGCAGGGTTACACTGAAGCTTTCTTT
NA,TRBJ2-7,NA,TRBV6-5,CAGSYPSGSLYEQYF,TGTGCCGGCAGTTACCCGAGCGGCAGCTTATACGAGCAGTACTTC
NA,TRBJ2-7,NA,TRBV6-2/TRBV6-3,CASGPRGYTYEQYF,TGTGCCAGCGGCCCCCGGGGCTACACCTACGAGCAGTACTTC
NA,TRBJ1-5,NA,TRBV11-2,CASDLEGYSNQPQHF,TGTGCCAGCGACTTAGAGGGATATAGCAATCAGCCCCAGCATTTT
NA,TRBJ1-1,medium-sized,TRBV28,CASSIRALTEAFF,TGTGCCAGCAGTATACGGGCCCTCACTGAAGCTTTCTTT
NA,TRBJ1-1,many,TRBV20-1,CSALGVAEAFF,TGCAGTGCCCTCGGGGTGGCTGAAGCTTTCTTT
NA,TRBJ2-2,many,TRBV7-2,CASSAGLRDTGELFF,TGTGCCAGCAGCGCAGGACTCCGGGACACCGGGGAGCTGTTTTTT
NA,TRBJ1-5,few,TRBV9,CASSVGTRRDQPQHF,TGTGCCAGCAGCGTAGGTACCAGGAGGGATCAGCCCCAGCATTTT
TRBD2,TRBJ2-7,many,TRBV6-1,CASSPGGRIYEQYF,TGTGCCAGCAGTCCGGGGGGACGAATCTACGAGCAGTACTTC
TRBD1,TRBJ2-1,many,TRBV5-1,CASSPGQEYNEQFF,TGCGCCAGCAGCCCGGGACAGGAGTACAATGAGCAGTTCTTC
NA,TRBJ1-2,many,TRBV29-1,CSVRDTKTFQGYTF,TGCAGCGTCCGGGACACTAAAACTTTCCAAGGCTACACCTTC
TRBD2,TRBJ2-3,many,TRBV4-2,CASSQDPSGGGDTQYF,TGTGCCAGCAGCCAAGATCCTAGCGGGGGCGGGGATACGCAGTATTTT
NA,TRBJ1-2,many,TRBV4-1,CASSQDGGGFYGYTF,TGCGCCAGCAGCCAAGATGGAGGAGGGTTCTATGGCTACACCTTC
NA,TRBJ2-7,many,TRBV6-1,CASSQGQYRYEQYF,TGTGCCAGCAGTCAAGGACAGTATCGGTACGAGCAGTACTTC
NA,TRBJ2-7,few,TRBV29-1,CSVLSGHDYEQYF,TGCAGCGTTCTCTCGGGACACGACTACGAGCAGTACTTC
TRBD1,TRBJ2-7,many,TRBV12-5,CASGLDRDRAEQYF,TGTGCTAGTGGTTTGGACCGGGACAGGGCCGAGCAGTACTTC
NA,TRBJ2-7,many,TRBV7-9,CASSLAGGPRGDEQYF,TGTGCCAGCAGCTTAGCCGGGGGACCGAGGGGCGACGAGCAGTACTTC
NA,TRBJ2-1,many,TRBV2,CASSEEVVVSPYNEQFF,TGTGCCAGCAGTGAAGAAGTTGTGGTTAGCCCCTACAATGAGCAGTTCTTC
NA,TRBJ2-3,many,TRBV20-1,CSATPGGDTQYF,TGCAGTGCTACCCCAGGGGGGGATACGCAGTATTTT
NA,TRBJ2-1,many,TRBV18,CASSRGPSYNEQFF,TGTGCCAGCTCGCGGGGCCCCTCCTACAATGAGCAGTTCTTC
TRBD1,TRBJ1-3,few,TRBV9,CASSLRTGRGSGNTIYF,TGTGCCAGCAGCCTTCGGACAGGGAGAGGATCTGGAAACACCATATATTTT
NA,TRBJ2-3,many,TRBV4-1,CASSTGGGDTQYF,TGCGCCAGCAGCACTGGGGGTGGGGATACGCAGTATTTT
NA,TRBJ2-1,many,TRBV3-1,CASSIQAGSYNEQFF,TGTGCCAGCAGTATACAGGCGGGCTCCTACAATGAGCAGTTCTTC
NA,TRBJ1-1,NA,TRBV18,CASSPPGTPNTEPFF,TGTGCCAGCTCACCACCTGGGACACCGAACACTGAACCTTTCTTT
NA,TRBJ1-3,many,TRBV29-1,CSVEDLPGAFWF,TGCAGCGTTGAAGATCTTCCAGGGGCGTTTTGGTTT
NA,TRBJ1-3,many,TRBV28,CASSLRTPGNTIYF,TGTGCCAGCAGTCTCCGGACCCCTGGAAACACCATATATTTT
TRBD2,TRBJ2-3,many,TRBV7-6,CASSLRTSVLTDTQYF,TGTGCCAGCAGCTTAAGGACTAGCGTACTCACAGATACGCAGTATTTT
TRBD1,TRBJ2-7,many,TRBV4-2,CASSQDIRGQGAYEQYF,TGTGCCAGCAGCCAAGATATTAGAGGACAGGGGGCCTACGAGCAGTACTTC
NA,TRBJ1-1,many,TRBV9,CASAEGGGTEAFF,TGTGCCAGCGCCGAGGGCGGTGGAACTGAAGCTTTCTTT
TRBD1,TRBJ1-1,many,TRBV19,CASSATGVRSTEAFF,TGTGCCAGTAGTGCAACAGGGGTTCGGAGTACTGAAGCTTTCTTT
TRBD2,TRBJ2-1,many,TRBV2,CASKEGLAGVYEQFF,TGTGCCAGCAAGGAGGGACTAGCGGGAGTTTATGAGCAGTTCTTC
NA,TRBJ2-7,many,TRBV12-3/TRBV12-4,CASSFEPTYEQYF,TGTGCCAGCAGTTTCGAGCCTACCTACGAGCAGTACTTC
NA,TRBJ2-5,many,TRBV3-1,CASSQERLALETQYF,TGTGCCAGCAGCCAAGAGCGTCTAGCGCTAGAGACCCAGTACTTC
TRBD1,TRBJ1-1,NA,TRBV28,CASSLSTGLSTEAFF,TGTGCCAGCAGTTTATCGACAGGGTTGAGCACTGAAGCTTTCTTT
NA,TRBJ2-7,NA,TRBV20-1,CSANWDMFYEQYF,TGCAGTGCTAATTGGGACATGTTCTACGAGCAGTACTTC
TRBD2,TRBJ2-3,many,TRBV20-1,CSARVAGLAFREQDTQYF,TGCAGTGCTAGAGTAGCGGGACTAGCTTTTCGCGAGCAGGATACGCAGTATTTT
NA,TRBJ1-1,medium-sized,TRBV20-1,CSAPRRKNTEAFF,TGCAGTGCTCCCCGACGGAAGAACACTGAAGCTTTCTTT
TRBD2,TRBJ2-7,many,TRBV2,CASSKLLAGDRQYF,TGTGCCAGCAGTAAGTTACTAGCGGGAGATAGGCAGTACTTC
TRBD1,TRBJ2-3,few,TRBV29-1,CSSYTVNRGTHTDTQYF,TGCAGCTCCTACACCGTAAACAGGGGGACCCACACAGATACGCAGTATTTT
NA,TRBJ1-2,many,TRBV6-1,CASIHDRRYGYTF,TGTGCCAGCATCCATGACAGGCGCTATGGCTACACCTTC
TRBD2,TRBJ2-1,many,TRBV12-3/TRBV12-4,CASSLSSGDEQFF,TGTGCCAGCAGTTTGTCTAGCGGGGATGAGCAGTTCTTC
NA,TRBJ1-1,NA,TRBV18,CASSPDNTEAFF,TGTGCCAGCTCACCAGATAACACTGAAGCTTTCTTT
NA,TRBJ2-5,many,TRBV29-1,CSVGGVLVQETQYF,TGCAGCGTGGGGGGAGTTCTAGTACAAGAGACCCAGTACTTC
NA,TRBJ2-2,many,TRBV7-3,CASSLAETSTNTGELFF,TGTGCCAGCAGCTTAGCCGAAACTAGTACTAACACCGGGGAGCTGTTTTTT
TRBD1,TRBJ1-6,medium-sized,TRBV20-1,CSATKTGTGNSPLHF,TGCAGTGCTACTAAGACCGGGACAGGGAATTCACCCCTCCACTTT
TRBD2,TRBJ2-1,many,TRBV2,CASRRAREDIDNEQFF,TGTGCCAGCAGGCGAGCGCGGGAGGATATCGACAATGAGCAGTTCTTC
NA,TRBJ1-2,many,TRBV5-4,CASSLSLRRYTF,TGTGCCAGCAGCTTGTCCTTACGCCGCTACACCTTC
NA,TRBJ1-1,many,TRBV7-9,CASSYLGEDIEAFF,TGTGCCAGCAGTTACCTGGGGGAGGATATTGAAGCTTTCTTT
TRBD1,TRBJ2-5,many,TRBV6-1,CASRKTGGETQYF,TGTGCCAGCAGGAAGACAGGGGGGGAGACCCAGTACTTC
NA,TRBJ2-1,many,TRBV14,CASSPADHYNEQFF,TGTGCCAGCAGCCCCGCGGACCACTACAATGAGCAGTTCTTC
NA,TRBJ2-7,many,TRBV12-3/TRBV12-4,CASQEGENYEQYF,TGTGCCAGCCAGGAGGGAGAGAACTACGAGCAGTACTTC
NA,TRBJ2-7,NA,TRBV3-1,CARATTDYEQYF,TGTGCCAGGGCCACGACAGACTACGAGCAGTACTTC